What follows are 10 T cell receptor beta chains derived from one specimen sequenced in a study of long-term antiretroviral therapy in people with HIV. This was the immunoSEQ v3.0 assay at survey level. Libraries were prepared by immunoSEQ multiplex PCR; TCRdb keeps only in-frame clonotypes and omits some of them. This sample yields 40,000 or so clones, of which roughly four fifths are seen a single time; about an eighth belongs to the top ten. The material sequenced was unsorted PBMCs, taken 0.3 years after starting antiretroviral therapy. The receptor source for this set is a man younger than 35 with HIV.

This chain joins TRBV11-3 and TRBJ2-7; the D call may be TRBD1 or TRBD2 (5 bases each). The CDR3 totals 15 residues. CDR1 SGHNT and CDR2 YENEEA come from the germline V gene. V was pared by 1 base and J by 2 bases, with 12 bases between. The CDR3 here is CASSLGGDKAYEQYF. The CDR3 DNA reads TGTGCCAGCAGCTTAGGAGGGGATAAAGCCTACGAGCAGTACTTC.

This chain joins TRBV28 and TRBJ1-4; 8 positions match TRBD1. The J segment lost 8 bases and the V segment lost 3 bases, leaving 17 bases of the junction unmatched. The CDR3 sequence is 18 residues long. Per germline, CDR1 MDHEN and CDR2 SYDVKM. CDR3 region: CASSLARDRRGVGEKLFF. The CDR3 DNA follows: TGTGCCAGCAGTTTGGCCCGGGACAGGAGGGGTGTAGGGGAAAAACTGTTTTTT.

In its sample, this clone is medium-sized. The chain employs TRBV7-3 and TRBJ2-5; 9 bases align to TRBD1. The CDR3 runs to 16 residues. Germline trimming cut 2 bases from V and 2 bases from J; bases unmatched to any gene: 6. Germline V lookup: CDR1 SGHTA, CDR2 FQGTGA. The CDR3 coding sequence is TGTGCCAGCAGCTTAGGGGGACAGGGTTGGCAAGAGACCCAGTACTTC. Encoded protein: CASSLGGQGWQETQYF.

The V call is TRBV2, the J call TRBJ2-1; the D is unclear. CDR1 is SNHLY, CDR2 FYNNEI, per germline. V was clipped by 2 bases and J by 3 bases, with 11 bases between them. The CDR3 consists of 15 residues. The CDR3 reads CASSERRPLYNEQFF. CDR3 nucleotide sequence: TGTGCCAGCAGTGAAAGGCGGCCTCTCTACAATGAGCAGTTCTTC. Looking up the rest from reference TRBV2 and TRBJ2-1 gives the full variable domain: EPEVTQTPSHQVTQMGQEVILRCVPISNHLYFYWYRQILGQKVEFLVSFYNNEISEKSEIFDDQFSVERPDGSNFTLKIRSTKLEDSAMYFCASSERRPLYNEQFFGPGTRLTVL.

The genes are TRBV25-1 and TRBJ1-2; the D gene is possibly TRBD1 (5 bases). The germline V and J ends were trimmed by 1 base and 6 bases, with 15 bases remaining between them. CDR1 MGHDK and CDR2 SYGVNS come from the germline V gene. This CDR3 comprises 15 residues. The CDR3 nucleotides are TGTGCCAGCAGTGAATTGGGGGAGCCAAGGGATGGCTACACCTTC. Translated: CASSELGEPRDGYTF.

As concerns this clone: The identical CDR3 is also encoded by other nucleotide sequences in the sample. V is TRBV27 and J is TRBJ2-7; 7 positions match TRBD2. Germline V gene data show CDR1 as MNHEY and CDR2 as SMNVEV (reference sequence). V gave up 3 bases and J gave up 2 bases; unmatched junction bases: 4. The CDR3 is 14 residues long. CDR3 bases: TGTGCCAGCAGTTTTGGGGGGGGAGCCTACGAGCAGTACTTC. Translation: CASSFGGGAYEQYF.

The rearrangement joins TRBV2 to TRBJ1-2; D is possibly TRBD1 (6 bases). The CDR3 has 15 residues. CDR1 is SNHLY and CDR2 is FYNNEI in the germline V gene. Trimming removed 7 bases at V and 0 bases at J, with 15 bases between. CDR3 bases: TGTGCCAGCATGGAGGGACACCAAGCTAACTATGGCTACACCTTC. Its translation: CASMEGHQANYGYTF.

J is TRBJ2-7 and V is TRBV7-9; D is possibly TRBD2 (6 bases). The CDR3 has 14 amino acids. Germline loops: CDR1 SEHNR, CDR2 FQNEAQ (reference sequence). Trimming removed 1 base at V and 0 bases at J, with 7 bases between. The chain's CDR3 is CASSLVGGSYEQYF. The CDR3 coding sequence is TGTGCCAGCAGCTTAGTCGGGGGCTCCTACGAGCAGTACTTC.

As DNA, the CDR3 is TGTGCCATCAGTGACCCTGGGCCGGACGGAGGGTTGAACCCCTACGAGCAGTACTTC. It codes for CAISDPGPDGGLNPYEQYF. The V call is TRBV10-3, the J call TRBJ2-7; D is perhaps TRBD2 (6 bases). The CDR3 runs to 19 residues. The ends were cut back, 3 bases at V and 2 bases at J, with 26 bases in the middle. Germline CDR1 reads ENHRY; CDR2 reads SYGVKD.

J is TRBJ2-1 and V is TRBV9; D is possibly TRBD1 (6 bases). The length of the CDR3 is 17 residues. Germline values: CDR1 SGDLS, CDR2 YYNGEE. V was pared by 0 bases and J by 6 bases, with 19 bases between. CDR3 sequence reads: CASSVEWSGALGNEQFF. The CDR3 DNA reads as TGTGCCAGCAGCGTAGAATGGTCAGGGGCTCTTGGCAATGAGCAGTTCTTC.